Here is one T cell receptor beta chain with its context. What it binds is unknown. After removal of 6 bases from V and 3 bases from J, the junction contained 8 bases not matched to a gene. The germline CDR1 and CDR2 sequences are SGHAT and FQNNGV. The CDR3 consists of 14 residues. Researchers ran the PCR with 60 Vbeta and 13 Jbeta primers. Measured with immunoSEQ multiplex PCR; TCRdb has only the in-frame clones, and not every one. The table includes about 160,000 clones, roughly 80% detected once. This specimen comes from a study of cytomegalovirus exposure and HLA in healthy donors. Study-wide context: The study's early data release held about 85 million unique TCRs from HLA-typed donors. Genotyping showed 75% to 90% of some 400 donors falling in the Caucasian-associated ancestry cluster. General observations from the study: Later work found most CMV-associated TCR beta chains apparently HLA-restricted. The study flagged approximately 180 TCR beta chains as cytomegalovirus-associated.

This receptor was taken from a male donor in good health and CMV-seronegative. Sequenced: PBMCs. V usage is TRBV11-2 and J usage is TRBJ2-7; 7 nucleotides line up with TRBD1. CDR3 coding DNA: TGTGCCAGCAGATGGGACAGCGGCTACTACGAGCAGTACTTC. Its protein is CASRWDSGYYEQYF.